The subject of this entry is one T cell receptor (beta chain). This specimen belongs to a study of T cells in Graves' hyperthyroidism and ophthalmopathy. Each diagnosis drew on symptoms, thyroxine, TRAb, thyroid ultrasound and orbital computed tomography findings. The PBMCs were taken from about 9.7 ml of fresh peripheral blood. The source material, RNA transcripts, was used to amplify TCR beta CDR3 regions. With the HTBI primer set, the TCR CDR3 went through a first round of RT-PCR. Using its own MiXCR run on the multiplex PCR reads, TCRdb lists one record per CDR3 protein. This sample carries some 600,000 distinct CDR3 sequences, around 13% of them seen once, and the ten largest clones take roughly 5.7%. Looked up from germline, CDR1 is KGHDR and CDR2 is SFDVKD. Trimming took 6 bases from V and 0 from J, leaving 8 bases between them. This CDR3 has 14 residues.

The V and J genes are TRBV24-1 and TRBJ1-5; D not resolved. The sequenced sample consisted of blood. This receptor was taken from a woman in her 30s with Graves' hyperthyroidism that later progressed to Graves' ophthalmopathy. CDR3 nucleotides: TGTGCCACCAGTCAACGGGATAGCAATCAGCCCCAGCATTTT. It yields the protein CATSQRDSNQPQHF.